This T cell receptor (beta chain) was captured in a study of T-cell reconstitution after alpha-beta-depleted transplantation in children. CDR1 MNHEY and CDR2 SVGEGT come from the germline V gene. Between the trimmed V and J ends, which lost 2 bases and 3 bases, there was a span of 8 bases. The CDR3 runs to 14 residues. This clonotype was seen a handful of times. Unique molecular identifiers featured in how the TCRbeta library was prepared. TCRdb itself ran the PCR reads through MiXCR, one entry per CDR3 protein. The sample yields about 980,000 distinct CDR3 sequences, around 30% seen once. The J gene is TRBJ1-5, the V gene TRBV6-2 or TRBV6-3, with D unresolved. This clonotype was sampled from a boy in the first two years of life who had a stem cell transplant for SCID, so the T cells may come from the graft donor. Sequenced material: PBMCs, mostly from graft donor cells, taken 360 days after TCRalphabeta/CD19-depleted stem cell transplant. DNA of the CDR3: TGTGCCAGCAGTTACGCCCAGCTCAATCAGCCCCAGCATTTT. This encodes CASSYAQLNQPQHF.